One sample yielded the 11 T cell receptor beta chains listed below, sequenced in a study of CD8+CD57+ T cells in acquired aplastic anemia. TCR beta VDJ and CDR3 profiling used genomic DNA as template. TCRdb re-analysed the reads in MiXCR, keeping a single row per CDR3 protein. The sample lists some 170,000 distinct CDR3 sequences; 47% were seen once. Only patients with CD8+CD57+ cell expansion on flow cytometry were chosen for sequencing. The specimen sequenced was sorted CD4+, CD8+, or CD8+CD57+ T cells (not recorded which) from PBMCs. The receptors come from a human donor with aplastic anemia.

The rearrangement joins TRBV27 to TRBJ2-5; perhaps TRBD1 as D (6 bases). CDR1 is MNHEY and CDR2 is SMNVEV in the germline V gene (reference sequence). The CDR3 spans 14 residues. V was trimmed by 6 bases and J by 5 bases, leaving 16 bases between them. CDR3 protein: CASRKQGPGETQYF. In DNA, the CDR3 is TGTGCCAGCAGGAAGCAGGGGCCGGGGGAGACCCAGTACTTC.

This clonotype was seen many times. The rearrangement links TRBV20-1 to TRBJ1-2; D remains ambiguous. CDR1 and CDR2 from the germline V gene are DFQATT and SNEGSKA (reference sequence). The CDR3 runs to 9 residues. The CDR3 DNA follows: TGCAGACCCAATTCTGGCTACACCTTC. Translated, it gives CRPNSGYTF.

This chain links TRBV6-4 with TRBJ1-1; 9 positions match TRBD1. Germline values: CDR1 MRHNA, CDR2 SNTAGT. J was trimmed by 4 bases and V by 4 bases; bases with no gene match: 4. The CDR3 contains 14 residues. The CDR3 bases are TGTGCCAGCAGTGGGACAGGGGAACGCACTGAAGCTTTCTTT. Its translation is CASSGTGERTEAFF.

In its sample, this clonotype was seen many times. This CDR3 reads CASSQELRGAGETQYF. The CDR3 DNA reads TGTGCCAGCAGCCAAGAATTGCGGGGGGCGGGAGAGACCCAGTACTTC. J is TRBJ2-5 and V is TRBV4-2; 8 bases are a match to TRBD2. Germline assignment: CDR1 LGHNA and CDR2 YNFKEQ. The CDR3 runs 16 residues. V dropped 0 bases and J dropped 4; count of bases not matched to a gene: 7.

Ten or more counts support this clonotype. The CDR3 reads CASSQEALQGRVHF. Here the CDR3 DNA reads TGTGCCAGCAGCCAAGAGGCTCTACAGGGTAGGGTCCACTTT. The V and J genes are TRBV4-2 and TRBJ1-6, with a tentative D call TRBD1 (6 bases). This CDR3 is built from 14 residues. CDR1 LGHNA and CDR2 YNFKEQ come from the germline V gene. Trimming left V 0 bases short and J 17 bases short, with 17 bases between.

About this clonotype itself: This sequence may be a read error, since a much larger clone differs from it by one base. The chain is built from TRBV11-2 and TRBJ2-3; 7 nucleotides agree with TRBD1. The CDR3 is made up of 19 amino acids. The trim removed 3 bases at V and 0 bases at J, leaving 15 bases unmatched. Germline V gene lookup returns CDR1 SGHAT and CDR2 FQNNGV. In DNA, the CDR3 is TGTGCCAGCAGCTTCGAGGAACAGGGGATCATTACTAGCACAGATACGCAGTATTTT. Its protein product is CASSFEEQGIITSTDTQYF.

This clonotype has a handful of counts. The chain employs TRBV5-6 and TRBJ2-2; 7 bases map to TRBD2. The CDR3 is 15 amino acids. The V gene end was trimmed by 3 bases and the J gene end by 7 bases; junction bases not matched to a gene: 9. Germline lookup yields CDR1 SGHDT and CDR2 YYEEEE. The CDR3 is CASSSRGAGVGELFF. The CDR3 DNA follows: TGTGCCAGCAGCTCCCGAGGGGCGGGAGTCGGGGAGCTGTTTTTT.

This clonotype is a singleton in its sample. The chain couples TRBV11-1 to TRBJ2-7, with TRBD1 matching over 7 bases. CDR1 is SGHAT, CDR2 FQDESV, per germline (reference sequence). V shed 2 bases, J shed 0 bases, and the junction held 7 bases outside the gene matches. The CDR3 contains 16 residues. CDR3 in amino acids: CASSLWAGTASYEQYF. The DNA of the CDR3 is TGTGCCAGCAGCTTATGGGCCGGGACAGCCTCCTACGAGCAGTACTTC.

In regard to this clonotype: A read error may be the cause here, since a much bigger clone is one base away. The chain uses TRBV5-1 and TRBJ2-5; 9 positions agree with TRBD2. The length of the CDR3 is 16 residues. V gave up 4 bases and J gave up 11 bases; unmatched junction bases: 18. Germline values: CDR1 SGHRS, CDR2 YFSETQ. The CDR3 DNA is TGCGCCAGCAGCCCCCTGGCGGGGGGGCTAGGTCAGGAGCAGTACTTC. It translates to CASSPLAGGLGQEQYF.

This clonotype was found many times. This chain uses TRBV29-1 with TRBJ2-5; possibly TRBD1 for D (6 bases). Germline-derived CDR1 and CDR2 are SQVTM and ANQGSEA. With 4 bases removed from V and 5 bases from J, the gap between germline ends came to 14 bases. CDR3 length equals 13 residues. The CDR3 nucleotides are TGCAGCGTTGTCGGTCAGGGGTGGGAGACCCAGTACTTC. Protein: CSVVGQGWETQYF.

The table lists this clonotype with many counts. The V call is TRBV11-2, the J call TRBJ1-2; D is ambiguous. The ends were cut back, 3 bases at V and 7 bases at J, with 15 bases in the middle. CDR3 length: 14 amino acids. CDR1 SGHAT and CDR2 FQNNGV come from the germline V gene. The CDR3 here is CASSFSADRGGYTF. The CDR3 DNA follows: TGTGCCAGCAGCTTCTCTGCGGACCGAGGTGGCTACACCTTC. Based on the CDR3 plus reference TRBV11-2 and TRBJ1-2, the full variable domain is EAGVAQSPRYKIIEKRQSVAFWCNPISGHATLYWYQQILGQGPKLLIQFQNNGVVDDSQLPKDRFSAERLKGVDSTLKIQPAKLEDSAVYLCASSFSADRGGYTFGSGTRLTVV.